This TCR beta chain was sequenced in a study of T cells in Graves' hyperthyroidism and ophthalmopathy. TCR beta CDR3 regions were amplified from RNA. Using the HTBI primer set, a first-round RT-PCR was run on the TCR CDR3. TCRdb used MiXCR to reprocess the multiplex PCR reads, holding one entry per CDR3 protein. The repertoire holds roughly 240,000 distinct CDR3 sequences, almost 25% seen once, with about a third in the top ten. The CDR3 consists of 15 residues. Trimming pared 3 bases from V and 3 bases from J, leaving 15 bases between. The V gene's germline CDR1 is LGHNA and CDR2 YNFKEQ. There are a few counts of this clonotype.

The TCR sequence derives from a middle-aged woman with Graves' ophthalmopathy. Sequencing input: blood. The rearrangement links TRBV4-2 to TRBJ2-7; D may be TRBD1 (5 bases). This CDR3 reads CASSQRRGGGYEQYF. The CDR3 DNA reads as TGTGCCAGCAGCCAGAGAAGGGGTGGCGGCTACGAGCAGTACTTC.